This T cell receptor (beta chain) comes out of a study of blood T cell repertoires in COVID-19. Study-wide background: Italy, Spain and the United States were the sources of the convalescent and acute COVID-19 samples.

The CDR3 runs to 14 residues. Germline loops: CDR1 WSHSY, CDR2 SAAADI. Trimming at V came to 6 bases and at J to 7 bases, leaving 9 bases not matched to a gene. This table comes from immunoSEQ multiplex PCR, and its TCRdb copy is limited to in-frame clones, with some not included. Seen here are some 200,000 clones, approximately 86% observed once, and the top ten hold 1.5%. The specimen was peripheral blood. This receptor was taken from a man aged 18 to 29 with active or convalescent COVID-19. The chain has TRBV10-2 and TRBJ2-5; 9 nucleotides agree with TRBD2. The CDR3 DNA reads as TGCGCCAGCAGAGACAATAAACTAGCGGGGACCCAGTACTTC. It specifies CASRDNKLAGTQYF.